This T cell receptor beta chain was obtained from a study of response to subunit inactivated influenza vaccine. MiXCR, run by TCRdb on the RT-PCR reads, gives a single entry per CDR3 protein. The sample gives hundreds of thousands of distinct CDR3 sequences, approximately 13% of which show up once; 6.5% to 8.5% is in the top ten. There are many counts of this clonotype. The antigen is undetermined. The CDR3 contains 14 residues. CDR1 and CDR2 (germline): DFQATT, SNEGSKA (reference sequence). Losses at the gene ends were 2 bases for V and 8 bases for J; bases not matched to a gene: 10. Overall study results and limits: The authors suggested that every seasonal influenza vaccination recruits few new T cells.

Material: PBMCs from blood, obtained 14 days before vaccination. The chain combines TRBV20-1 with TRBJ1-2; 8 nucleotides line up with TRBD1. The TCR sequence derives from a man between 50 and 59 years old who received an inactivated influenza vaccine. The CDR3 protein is CSARSGTGPSGYTF. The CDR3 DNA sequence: TGCAGTGCTAGATCCGGGACAGGCCCGTCGGGCTACACCTTC.